The 28 T cell receptor beta chains listed next were all sequenced from one sample in a study of response to subunit inactivated influenza vaccine (dated by TCRdb to between 2018 and 2020). The method was RT-PCR. The instrument given in TCRdb is Illumina HiSeq 2500. Clones were called with MiXCR by TCRdb after fastp trimmed the public reads at Q25, and only in-frame beta chains were retained. Each CDR3 protein appears once, grouped with its most common genes and DNA. The sample table contains more than 150,000 distinct CDR3 sequences; only one count was recorded for approximately 11% of them. The ten top clones hold about a third of the sample. The sample here was CD8+ T cells sorted from PBMCs, taken roughly 24 months after vaccination. The receptors originated from a man between 50 and 69 years old who received an inactivated influenza vaccine. Donor details come from another sample of the same person, matched by shared clones.

This clonotype is a singleton in its sample. The chain couples TRBV5-1 to TRBJ2-5, with D tentatively TRBD1 or TRBD2 (5 bases each). The CDR3 covers 14 residues. Trimming shortened V by 3 bases and J by 6 bases, and 15 bases separated the two germline ends. Germline-derived CDR1 and CDR2 are SGHRS and YFSETQ. The CDR3: CASSSGTPGQTQYF. The DNA for the CDR3 is TGCGCCAGCAGCTCCGGGACGCCCGGTCAGACCCAGTACTTC. The full variable domain, in which reference TRBV5-1 and TRBJ2-5 provide the parts outside the CDR3, is KAGVTQTPRYLIKTRGQQVTLSCSPISGHRSVSWYQQTPGQGLQFLFEYFSETQRNKGNFPGRFSGRQFSNSRSEMNVSTLELGDSALYLCASSSGTPGQTQYFGPGTRLLVL.

This clonotype was counted ten times or more. The gene calls are TRBV7-2 and TRBJ2-1; D call uncertain. V was trimmed by 4 bases and J by 0 bases, leaving 10 bases between them. The CDR3 has 15 amino acids. Germline V gene sequence: CDR1 SGHTA, CDR2 FQGNSA. In DNA, the CDR3 is TGTGCCAGCAGCTCAACCCGTTACTCCTACAATGAGCAGTTCTTC. Its protein is CASSSTRYSYNEQFF.

The rearrangement joins TRBV25-1 to TRBJ2-7; no firm D call. The V end was cut by 4 bases, the J end by 5 bases, with 6 bases between. Germline values: CDR1 MGHDK, CDR2 SYGVNS. This CDR3 comprises 11 residues. The CDR3 nucleotides read TGTGCCAGCAGTGCCATTCACGAGCAGTACTTC. Translation gives CASSAIHEQYF.

This clonotype has only a few counts. The J gene is TRBJ2-1, the V gene TRBV6-5; weak D call: TRBD2 (6 bases). This CDR3 has 11 residues. Per germline, CDR1 MNHEY and CDR2 SVGAGI. V lost 6 bases, J lost 14 bases, and 14 bases lay in between. CDR3 sequence: CASSIPGLEFF. The CDR3 coding sequence is TGTGCCAGCAGCATACCGGGACTCGAGTTCTTC.

This clonotype was counted only a few times. The CDR3 DNA follows: TGTGCCAGCAGCAAGGGACAGCACTATGGCTACACCTTC. Translated: CASSKGQHYGYTF. V is TRBV12-3 or TRBV12-4 and J is TRBJ1-2; 7 nucleotides align to TRBD1. The V gene end was trimmed by 6 bases and the J gene end by 3 bases; junction bases not matched to a gene: 4. The CDR3 covers 13 residues.

The chain joins TRBV3-1 to TRBJ2-5, with D unresolved. Germline V gene data show CDR1 as LGHDT and CDR2 as YNNKEL (reference sequence). CDR3 length equals 15 residues. V lost 0 bases and J 0 bases, leaving 8 bases between the germline ends. The CDR3 DNA sequence: TGTGCCAGCAGCCAAGAGGGCAGCTACCAAGAGACCCAGTACTTC. It codes for CASSQEGSYQETQYF.

The rearrangement joins TRBV5-1 to TRBJ1-1; D uncertain. CDR1 and CDR2 (germline): SGHRS, YFSETQ. V gave up 0 bases and J gave up 1 base, with 13 bases separating them. The CDR3 has 16 amino acids. The CDR3 DNA follows: TGCGCCAGCAGCTTGGAGCCAGGAGACGCGAACACTGAAGCTTTCTTT. It specifies CASSLEPGDANTEAFF.

The V and J genes are TRBV12-3 or TRBV12-4 and TRBJ1-4; D is perhaps TRBD1 (5 bases). V was trimmed by 3 bases and J by 7 bases, leaving 12 bases between them. The length of the CDR3 is 14 residues. DNA for the CDR3: TGTGCCAGCAGTTTTCAGGGAGGTGGTGAAAAACTGTTTTTT. The encoded protein is CASSFQGGGEKLFF.

V and J are TRBV7-8 and TRBJ1-2, with TRBD1 identical over 10 bases. The CDR3 runs to 16 residues. Losses at the gene ends were 5 bases for V and 4 bases for J; bases not matched to a gene: 10. Germline CDR1 and CDR2: SGHVS and FQNEAQ. CDR3 in DNA: TGTGCCAGCAGCCCCTTTCGGACAGGGGGAAGCTATGGCTACACCTTC. It is translated as CASSPFRTGGSYGYTF.

This clonotype was observed a handful of times. V usage is TRBV6-2 or TRBV6-3 and J usage is TRBJ2-2; D possibly uses TRBD1 or TRBD2 (6 bases each). The germline V gene encodes CDR1 MNHEY and CDR2 SVGEGT. The V and J ends lost 5 bases and 9 bases respectively, with 16 bases between them. The CDR3 totals 14 residues. This chain's CDR3 is CASSDWRDNRELFF. CDR3 coding DNA: TGTGCCAGCAGTGATTGGCGGGACAACCGGGAGCTGTTTTTT.

A few counts support this clonotype. The CDR3 loop is CASSLAPGDRGMRTDTQYF. The CDR3, as DNA: TGTGCCAGCAGCTTAGCCCCCGGGGACAGGGGAATGAGAACAGATACGCAGTATTTT. The chain employs TRBV7-2 and TRBJ2-3, with 10 positions matching TRBD1. V was clipped by 0 bases and J by 3 bases; unmatched bases: 12. CDR1 is SGHTA and CDR2 is FQGNSA in the germline V gene. The CDR3 is made up of 19 amino acids.

This clonotype was seen at least ten times. The chain employs TRBV29-1 and TRBJ2-7; 7 bases are shared with TRBD1. Germline V lookup: CDR1 SQVTM, CDR2 ANQGSEA. The CDR3 is made up of 15 amino acids. The V segment lost 0 bases and the J segment 3 bases; nucleotides outside the gene matches: 8. The CDR3 DNA sequence: TGCAGCGTTGAAGAAACCGGGACAGCAGACTACGAGCAGTACTTC. The encoded protein is CSVEETGTADYEQYF.

This rearrangement joins TRBV6-2 or TRBV6-3 to TRBJ2-2, with no clear D. Per germline, CDR1 MNHEY and CDR2 SVGEGT. CDR3 length equals 12 residues. V was shortened by 0 bases and J by 10 bases, with 6 bases between the two germline ends. Written as DNA, the CDR3 is TGTGCCAGCAGTTACTCCTCGCCGGAGCTGTTTTTT. It yields the protein CASSYSSPELFF.

The count of this clonotype is one. The J gene is TRBJ2-1, the V gene TRBV4-3, with a possible D match to TRBD2 (7 bases). Germline lookup yields CDR1 LGHNA and CDR2 YSLEER. There are 17 residues in the CDR3. Deletions cut 4 bases from V and 7 bases from J, with 23 bases between. The CDR3: CASSRNPWGGSENEQFF. In DNA form, the CDR3 reads TGCGCCAGCAGCCGCAACCCCTGGGGGGGCTCTGAGAATGAGCAGTTCTTC.

This clonotype has only a few counts. V gene TRBV11-2 combines with J gene TRBJ2-7; no definite D call. CDR3 length equals 10 residues. Trimming took 5 bases from V and 2 from J, leaving 1 base between them. CDR1 and CDR2 (germline): SGHAT, FQNNGV. In DNA form, the CDR3 reads TGTGCCAGCAGCGCCTACGAGCAGTACTTC. This gives the protein CASSAYEQYF.

At least ten counts were recorded for this clonotype. J is TRBJ2-2 and V is TRBV12-3 or TRBV12-4; TRBD2 matches at 12 bases. The CDR3 length is 16 residues. The V gene end was trimmed by 5 bases and the J gene end by 4 bases; junction bases not matched to a gene: 5. The CDR3: CASSASGGAFTGELFF. Here the CDR3 DNA reads TGTGCCAGCAGTGCTAGCGGGGGGGCGTTCACCGGGGAGCTGTTTTTT.

The table lists this clonotype with a few counts. The V call is TRBV7-9, the J call TRBJ1-6; no reliable D call. From germline, CDR1 is SEHNR and CDR2 FQNEAQ (reference sequence). The CDR3 length is 15 residues. V was trimmed by 5 bases and J by 0 bases, leaving 8 bases between them. The CDR3 protein is CASSTWDSYNSPLHF. The CDR3 coding sequence is TGTGCCAGCAGCACCTGGGACTCCTATAATTCACCCCTCCACTTT.

This clonotype was seen repeatedly, ten times or more. This chain connects TRBV7-6 to TRBJ2-2; D perhaps matches TRBD2 (6 bases). Trimming left V 1 base short and J 6 bases short, with 9 bases between. Per the germline V gene, CDR1 is SGHVS and CDR2 is FNYEAQ. The CDR3 has 14 residues. Here the CDR3 DNA reads TGTGCCAGCAGCTTAGGCGGGGAAGCCGGGGAGCTGTTTTTT. It encodes CASSLGGEAGELFF.

This clonotype came up many times. This chain uses TRBV29-1 with TRBJ2-1, with 10 bases that match TRBD2. Germline V gene data show CDR1 as SQVTM and CDR2 as ANQGSEA. V shed 3 bases and J 8 bases; nucleotides not matched to a gene: 7. The CDR3 contains 14 residues. Here the CDR3 reads CSVEGLAGEDEQFF. In DNA form, the CDR3 reads TGCAGCGTTGAGGGGCTAGCGGGAGAGGATGAGCAGTTCTTC.

This clonotype has a handful of counts. The V call is TRBV18, the J call TRBJ1-5; perhaps TRBD1 as D (6 bases). Germline V gene data show CDR1 as KGHSH and CDR2 as LQKENI. This CDR3 is built from 16 residues. V lost 4 bases, J lost 0 bases, and 13 bases lay in between. DNA of the CDR3: TGTGCCAGCTCACTACAGGGAGGTCTTAGCAATCAGCCCCAGCATTTT. Its translation is CASSLQGGLSNQPQHF.

The sample holds a few counts of this clonotype. The gene calls are TRBV5-1 and TRBJ2-1; D gene ambiguous. There are 15 residues in the CDR3. Germline V gene lookup returns CDR1 SGHRS and CDR2 YFSETQ. V lost 4 bases, J lost 5 bases, and 16 bases lay in between. The CDR3 loop is CASSPDGEWNNEQFF. The DNA of the CDR3 is TGCGCCAGCAGCCCGGATGGCGAGTGGAACAATGAGCAGTTCTTC.

This clonotype was detected a few times. This chain links TRBV4-3 with TRBJ1-2; D is ambiguous. Per germline, CDR1 LGHNA and CDR2 YSLEER. This CDR3 has 14 residues. V lost 1 base, J lost 3 bases, and 9 bases lay in between. Here the CDR3 DNA reads TGCGCCAGCAGCCAAGCCGCCGGAGACTATGGCTACACCTTC. The encoded protein is CASSQAAGDYGYTF.

A few counts support this clonotype. The V call is TRBV7-9, the J call TRBJ1-1; D is unresolved. Deletions cut 4 bases from V and 6 bases from J, with 9 bases between. CDR3 length: 12 amino acids. Germline CDR1 and CDR2: SEHNR and FQNEAQ (reference sequence). CDR3 sequence reads: CASSSNSAEAFF. The CDR3 DNA is TGTGCCAGCAGCTCCAACAGTGCTGAAGCTTTCTTT.

This clonotype has more than one count but fewer than ten. This chain joins TRBV5-1 and TRBJ1-1; the match to TRBD1 covers 10 bases. Trimming cost V 4 bases and J 1 base; bases outside gene matches: 10. CDR1 is SGHRS, CDR2 YFSETQ, per germline. The CDR3 extends over 17 amino acids. The CDR3 sequence is CASSMEPGQGKNTEAFF. For the CDR3, the DNA is TGCGCCAGCAGCATGGAACCGGGACAGGGGAAGAACACTGAAGCTTTCTTT.

The chain has TRBV24-1 and TRBJ1-5; TRBD1 agrees at 8 bases. The ends lost 7 bases at V and 0 bases at J; junction bases unmatched: 13. Germline V gene data show CDR1 as KGHDR and CDR2 as SFDVKD. CDR3 length: 18 residues. The chain's CDR3 is CATRNGQGPTDSNQPQHF. The CDR3 region has the DNA TGTGCCACCAGAAACGGACAGGGCCCGACCGATAGCAATCAGCCCCAGCATTTT.

The chain links TRBV6-1 to TRBJ2-7; D possibly corresponds to TRBD2 (6 bases). There are 15 residues in the CDR3. Trimming took off 2 bases at V and 2 bases at J, with 13 bases between the two ends. Looked up from germline, CDR1 is MNHNS and CDR2 is SASEGT. The CDR3 loop reads CASSERDWGTYEQYF. The DNA of the CDR3 is TGTGCCAGCAGTGAAAGGGACTGGGGGACCTACGAGCAGTACTTC.

There are a few counts of this clonotype. The J gene is TRBJ2-7, the V gene TRBV7-9; TRBD1 matches at 7 bases. With V trimmed by 5 bases and J by 2 bases, 9 bases remained unmatched. The CDR3 runs 15 residues. Germline CDR1 and CDR2: SEHNR and FQNEAQ (reference sequence). The CDR3 DNA reads TGTGCCAGCAGCCTAACAGGGGCTGTCCCCTACGAGCAGTACTTC. This translates into CASSLTGAVPYEQYF.

The table lists this clonotype with a count of one. This rearrangement joins TRBV12-3 or TRBV12-4 to TRBJ1-5; unclear D gene. The V end was cut by 7 bases, the J end by 3 bases, with 7 bases between. This CDR3 comprises 12 residues. The CDR3: CASTPPNQPQHF. The CDR3 DNA follows: TGTGCCAGCACTCCACCCAATCAGCCCCAGCATTTT.